These 20 T cell receptor beta chains were sequenced from one sample in a study of blood T cell repertoires in COVID-19. Sequenced by immunoSEQ multiplex PCR; TCRdb stores in-frame clones only, minus some. The profile shows fewer than 200,000 clones, around 85% of them singletons. Input material: peripheral blood. The source of these receptors is a man in his fifties or sixties who had recovered from COVID-19.

This rearrangement joins TRBV5-6 to TRBJ2-5, with 7 nucleotides matching TRBD2. The CDR3 is 15 amino acids. The germline V gene has CDR1 SGHDT and CDR2 YYEEEE. Unmatched junction bases numbered 7, after V lost 0 bases and J lost 5 bases. In nucleotides, the CDR3 is TGTGCCAGCAGCTTGGCCTCTAGCGGTTGGGAGACCCAGTACTTC. This codes for CASSLASSGWETQYF.

The rearrangement uses TRBV19 and TRBJ1-6; TRBD1 matches at 7 bases. In germline, CDR1 is LNHDA, CDR2 SQIVND (reference sequence). The CDR3 contains 14 residues. Trimming removed 1 base from V and 8 bases from J; junction bases left unmatched: 2. The chain's CDR3 is CASSIGRGDSPLHF. CDR3 nucleotides: TGTGCCAGTAGTATAGGCAGGGGGGATTCACCCCTCCACTTT.

This chain joins TRBV5-6 and TRBJ1-4; D not resolved. The V gene lost 1 base and the J gene lost 0 bases, with 10 bases spanning the gap. The germline gives CDR1 SGHDT, CDR2 YYEEEE. The CDR3 covers 16 residues. The CDR3 nucleotides are TGTGCCAGCAGCTTGCAAGCCACCGCAACTAATGAAAAACTGTTTTTT. Encoded protein: CASSLQATATNEKLFF.

The chain uses TRBV6-5 and TRBJ2-7; TRBD2 matches 8 bases. The J segment lost 4 bases and the V segment lost 10 bases, leaving 9 bases of the junction unmatched. The length of the CDR3 is 13 residues. The V gene's germline CDR1 is MNHEY and CDR2 SVGAGI. The CDR3 DNA follows: TGTGCCACCCTCTTCGCGGGAGGATACGAGCAGTACTTC. Residues: CATLFAGGYEQYF.

The V gene is TRBV7-6, the J gene TRBJ2-5; TRBD1 matches 10 bases. The length of the CDR3 is 17 residues. Germline V lookup: CDR1 SGHVS, CDR2 FNYEAQ. V was clipped by 3 bases and J by 4 bases; unmatched bases: 11. Here the CDR3 reads CASSFGQGGWIGETQYF. CDR3 nucleotides: TGTGCCAGCAGCTTTGGACAGGGGGGTTGGATAGGAGAGACCCAGTACTTC.

V gene TRBV5-5 combines with J gene TRBJ1-2, with D possibly matching TRBD1 (5 bases). Trimming removed 2 bases from V and 0 bases from J, with 11 bases in between. CDR3 length equals 15 residues. Germline V CDR1 and CDR2: SGHKS, YYEKEE (reference sequence). The CDR3 DNA reads as TGTGCCAGCAGCTTTGAAGGGGCAGCTAACTATGGCTACACCTTC. It codes for CASSFEGAANYGYTF.

This clone was recorded only once. V gene TRBV6-5 combines with J gene TRBJ1-4; 9 bases map to TRBD1. The CDR3 is 14 amino acids. Germline V gene lookup returns CDR1 MNHEY and CDR2 SVGAGI. V lost 7 bases, J lost 6 bases, and 6 bases stayed unmatched. The CDR3 DNA sequence: TGTGCCAGCACCCTACAGGGGGCTTATGAAAAACTGTTTTTT. This sequence encodes CASTLQGAYEKLFF.

The chain is built from TRBV5-1 and TRBJ1-2, with a weak D call TRBD1 (5 bases). V shed 5 bases and J shed 5 bases, with 25 bases lying between them. The CDR3 runs 17 residues. Germline CDR1 SGHRS, CDR2 YFSETQ. This CDR3 reads CASSFLMGQDQLYGYTF. CDR3 bases: TGCGCCAGCAGTTTCCTGATGGGGCAGGACCAGCTTTATGGCTACACCTTC.

CDR3 DNA: TGTGCCAGCAGCACAGGGAAGGGTGGCTACACCTTC. It specifies CASSTGKGGYTF. The chain links TRBV7-9 to TRBJ1-2, with TRBD1 as a possible D gene (6 bases). The CDR3 spans 12 residues. Germline V CDR1 and CDR2: SEHNR, FQNEAQ (reference sequence). V was trimmed by 5 bases and J by 7 bases, leaving 11 bases between them.

V gene TRBV19 combines with J gene TRBJ2-7, with a possible D match to TRBD2 (5 bases). CDR3 length: 14 residues. The germline CDR1 and CDR2 sequences are LNHDA and SQIVND (reference sequence). Trimming took 5 bases from V and 6 from J, leaving 17 bases between them. The CDR3, as DNA: TGTGCCAGTAGTGGATCGGGGATCCAAGTCGAGCAGTACTTC. It specifies CASSGSGIQVEQYF. The entire variable domain, with the rest obtained from reference TRBV19 and TRBJ2-7, is as follows: DGGITQSPKYLFRKEGQNVTLSCEQNLNHDAMYWYRQDPGQGLRLIYYSQIVNDFQKGDIAEGYSVSREKKESFPLTVTSAQKNPTAFYLCASSGSGIQVEQYFGPGTRLTVT.

This clone has only one observation. The V gene is TRBV19, the J gene TRBJ2-7; D is uncertain. This CDR3 spans 12 amino acids. CDR1 LNHDA and CDR2 SQIVND come from the germline V gene (reference sequence). The V and J ends lost 3 bases and 7 bases respectively, with 10 bases between them. The CDR3 DNA reads as TGTGCCAGTAGTATCCCGCAACAAGAGCAGTACTTC. It codes for CASSIPQQEQYF. Variable domain in full (rest from reference TRBV19 and TRBJ2-7): DGGITQSPKYLFRKEGQNVTLSCEQNLNHDAMYWYRQDPGQGLRLIYYSQIVNDFQKGDIAEGYSVSREKKESFPLTVTSAQKNPTAFYLCASSIPQQEQYFGPGTRLTVT.

This chain joins TRBV30 and TRBJ1-2; TRBD1 aligns across 9 bases. V trimming: 4 bases; J trimming: 7 bases; junction bases outside the gene matches: 13. This CDR3 region has 15 residues. CDR1 GTSNPN and CDR2 SVGIG come from the germline V gene (reference sequence). The DNA of the CDR3 is TGTGCCTGGAAGAGGGACAGGGAGAGTAGTGGTGGCTACACCTTC. This sequence encodes CAWKRDRESSGGYTF.

This chain uses TRBV29-1 with TRBJ2-5, with D perhaps matching TRBD1 (6 bases). The V gene's germline CDR1 is SQVTM and CDR2 ANQGSEA. Trimming took off 7 bases at V and 2 bases at J, with 17 bases between the two ends. This CDR3 has 14 residues. The CDR3 region has the DNA TGCAGCGGTGCCACCGGGACACATCAAGAGACCCAGTACTTC. It encodes CSGATGTHQETQYF.

This clone was detected once. This chain connects TRBV5-1 to TRBJ1-5; D call uncertain. The germline V gene encodes CDR1 SGHRS and CDR2 YFSETQ. V was cut by 0 bases and J by 1 base, with 11 bases left in between. The CDR3 length is 16 residues. The CDR3: CASSLGPETSNQPQHF. CDR3 sequence (DNA): TGCGCCAGCAGCTTGGGACCGGAGACGAGCAATCAGCCCCAGCATTTT.

V usage is TRBV9 and J usage is TRBJ2-5; D remains unclear. Per germline, CDR1 SGDLS and CDR2 YYNGEE. Trimming cost V 4 bases and J 0 bases, with 7 bases left between them. The CDR3 has 13 amino acids. In nucleotides, the CDR3 is TGTGCCAGCAGCTCAGACAACCAAGAGACCCAGTACTTC. The encoded protein is CASSSDNQETQYF.

This chain uses TRBV2 with TRBJ2-3; D possibly corresponds to TRBD2 (6 bases). The V and J ends lost 7 bases and 2 bases respectively, with 13 bases between them. The CDR3 contains 14 residues. Germline assignment: CDR1 SNHLY and CDR2 FYNNEI. CDR3 DNA sequence: TGTGCCAGCACTCTAAGGAGGGACACAGATACGCAGTATTTT. It codes for CASTLRRDTDTQYF.

CDR3 sequence reads: CASSRATGFSSGNTIYF. The CDR3 DNA follows: TGTGCCAGCAGCCGGGCGACAGGGTTTAGCTCTGGAAACACCATATATTTT. This sequence joins TRBV3-1 (or the pseudogene TRBV3-2) and TRBJ1-3; 7 nucleotides align to TRBD1. There are 17 residues in the CDR3. In germline, CDR1 is LGHDT, CDR2 YNNKEL (reference sequence). The trim removed 4 bases at V and 0 bases at J, leaving 9 bases unmatched.

This chain uses TRBV5-1 with TRBJ1-1, with unresolved D. This CDR3 has 14 residues. Trimming took off 0 bases at V and 13 bases at J, with 19 bases between the two ends. From germline, CDR1 is SGHRS and CDR2 YFSETQ. The chain's CDR3 is CASSLALGLSEGFF. CDR3 nucleotides: TGCGCCAGCAGCTTGGCACTAGGCCTCTCGGAGGGTTTCTTT.

The genes are TRBV7-2 and TRBJ2-7, with D uncertain. Germline loops: CDR1 SGHTA, CDR2 FQGNSA. Trimming pared 5 bases from V and 2 bases from J, leaving 4 bases between. This CDR3 is 11 amino acids long. As DNA, the CDR3 is TGTGCCAGCAGCCAGGCCTACGAGCAGTACTTC. Protein sequence: CASSQAYEQYF.

The chain combines TRBV7-8 with TRBJ1-5, with D uncertain. This CDR3 has 12 residues. Per germline, CDR1 SGHVS and CDR2 FQNEAQ. V was pared by 4 bases and J by 5 bases, with 6 bases between. CDR3 in DNA: TGTGCCAGCAGCTCGGCGGATCAGCCCCAGCATTTT. Protein sequence: CASSSADQPQHF.